This entry lists 25 T cell receptor beta chains sequenced from one sample in a study of cytomegalovirus exposure and HLA in healthy donors. The PCR was carried out with 60 Vbeta primers and 13 Jbeta primers. The protocol was immunoSEQ multiplex PCR, while the TCRdb copy is restricted to in-frame clones and leaves out a portion. The sample comprises 210,000 or so clones, around 79% of which are singletons, and more than 1.5% rests with the top ten. Sequencing was performed on PBMCs. These receptor sequences come from a man younger than 35 in good health and CMV-seronegative.

The V gene is TRBV4-1, the J gene TRBJ2-1; 7 bases map to TRBD1. This CDR3 has 17 residues. In germline, CDR1 is MGHRA, CDR2 YSYEKL. V shed 1 base, J shed 1 base, and the junction held 7 bases outside the gene matches. The CDR3 loop reads CASSQGAGDSSYNEQFF. CDR3 coding DNA: TGCGCCAGCAGCCAAGGGGCTGGGGACAGTTCCTACAATGAGCAGTTCTTC.

The chain is built from TRBV7-2 and TRBJ1-2; D ambiguous. The CDR3 totals 13 residues. V was clipped by 3 bases and J by 3 bases, with 8 bases between them. Germline V gene sequence: CDR1 SGHTA, CDR2 FQGNSA. The CDR3 protein is CASSFMADYGYTF. CDR3 coding DNA: TGTGCCAGCAGCTTTATGGCAGACTATGGCTACACCTTC.

The rearrangement links TRBV9 to TRBJ2-5; 9 positions match TRBD2. This CDR3 is built from 17 residues. Germline CDR1 is SGDLS and CDR2 is YYNGEE. V lost 4 bases and J lost 4; bases outside the gene matches: 14. In DNA, the CDR3 is TGTGCCAGCAGCATAACGACTAGCGGAGGTACCCCAGAGACCCAGTACTTC. This codes for CASSITTSGGTPETQYF.

This chain joins TRBV18 and TRBJ2-2; D is perhaps TRBD1 (6 bases). The length of the CDR3 is 16 residues. Germline V CDR1 and CDR2: KGHSH, LQKENI. The V end lost 3 bases, the J end lost 0 bases, and 11 bases lay between the germline ends. CDR3 bases: TGTGCCAGCTCACCGATGGGACACACGAACACCGGGGAGCTGTTTTTT. This gives the protein CASSPMGHTNTGELFF.

V is TRBV7-9 and J is TRBJ2-3, with TRBD2 matching over 8 bases. Germline assignment: CDR1 SEHNR and CDR2 FQNEAQ (reference sequence). Trimming at V came to 5 bases and at J to 3 bases, leaving 13 bases not matched to a gene. The CDR3 is 17 amino acids. The CDR3, as DNA: TGTGCCAGCAGCCCTACCCCAGCGGGAGTACGGACAGATACGCAGTATTTT. Protein product: CASSPTPAGVRTDTQYF.

The rearrangement links TRBV5-6 to TRBJ2-5; TRBD2 aligns across 8 bases. CDR1 and CDR2 (germline): SGHDT, YYEEEE. Trimming at V came to 5 bases and at J to 3 bases, leaving 3 bases not matched to a gene. The CDR3 covers 13 residues. CDR3 protein: CASRGLAEETQYF. The CDR3, as DNA: TGTGCCAGCAGAGGACTAGCAGAAGAGACCCAGTACTTC. The full variable domain, in which reference TRBV5-6 and TRBJ2-5 provide the parts outside the CDR3, is DAGVTQSPTHLIKTRGQQVTLRCSPKSGHDTVSWYQQALGQGPQFIFQYYEEEERQRGNFPDRFSGHQFPNYSSELNVNALLLGDSALYLCASRGLAEETQYFGPGTRLLVL.

This clone was seen just once. The rearrangement joins TRBV4-3 to TRBJ2-1, with 10 nucleotides matching TRBD2. The CDR3 covers 18 residues. V lost 0 bases to trimming and J lost 5 bases; unmatched junction nucleotides: 10. Germline loops: CDR1 LGHNA, CDR2 YSLEER. The CDR3: CASSQDAAGGTSHNEQFF. The CDR3 DNA follows: TGCGCCAGCAGCCAAGATGCAGCGGGGGGGACGTCCCACAATGAGCAGTTCTTC.

V gene TRBV4-1 combines with J gene TRBJ1-1; D is possibly TRBD1 (5 bases). The ends were cut back, 0 bases at V and 0 bases at J, with 14 bases in the middle. Germline loops: CDR1 MGHRA, CDR2 YSYEKL. This CDR3 region has 17 residues. The CDR3 DNA reads TGCGCCAGCAGCCAAGAAGGGGCAGGTCAAATGAACACTGAAGCTTTCTTT. Residues: CASSQEGAGQMNTEAFF.

The CDR3 loop reads CASSAPPGNNEQFF. The CDR3 DNA follows: TGTGCCAGCAGCGCCCCCCCCGGGAACAATGAGCAGTTCTTC. The chain couples TRBV9 to TRBJ2-1; a possible D gene is TRBD2 (5 bases). CDR3 length equals 14 residues. Between the trimmed V and J ends, which lost 3 bases and 5 bases, there was a span of 12 bases. Germline V gene sequence: CDR1 SGDLS, CDR2 YYNGEE.

This clone occurred a few times. This chain connects TRBV13 to TRBJ1-2; TRBD1 agrees at 9 bases. The CDR3 spans 13 residues. Trimming cost V 6 bases and J 8 bases; bases outside gene matches: 7. Looked up from germline, CDR1 is PRHDT and CDR2 is FYEKMQ (reference sequence). The CDR3: CASSLDTGGGYTF. Here the CDR3 DNA reads TGTGCCAGCAGTCTCGATACAGGGGGCGGCTACACCTTC.

Only one count was recorded for this clone. Compared with germline, one end of the junction differs, possibly owing to a read error. The chain combines TRBV7-7 with TRBJ2-2; D gene unclear. Germline lookup yields CDR1 SSHAT and CDR2 FNYEAQ (reference sequence). CDR3 length equals 13 residues. DNA for the CDR3: TGTGCTAGCAGCTTAGGGCCACTAAGGGAGCTGTTTTTT. It yields the protein CASSLGPLRELFF.

Concerning this clone: A read error may account for a junction end that differs from germline. This chain connects TRBV7-2 to TRBJ2-1; tentative D call: TRBD1 (6 bases). CDR3 size: 12 residues. Germline CDR1 reads SGHTA; CDR2 reads FQGNSA. DNA of the CDR3: TGTGCCAGCAGCACGACAGGTAATGGGCAGTTCTTC. Encoded protein: CASSTTGNGQFF.

The rearrangement uses TRBV7-9 and TRBJ1-4; D gene ambiguous. This CDR3 contains 14 residues. The V and J ends lost 2 bases and 5 bases respectively, with 9 bases between them. Germline loops: CDR1 SEHNR, CDR2 FQNEAQ (reference sequence). The CDR3 region is CASSLTEPNEKLFF. The CDR3 coding sequence is TGTGCCAGCAGCTTAACAGAACCCAATGAAAAACTGTTTTTT.

This chain uses TRBV19 with TRBJ1-2; D not resolved. This CDR3 region has 11 residues. Trimming cost V 6 bases and J 8 bases, with 10 bases left between them. Germline V CDR1 and CDR2: LNHDA, SQIVND (reference sequence). CDR3 protein: CASRLQQGYTF. DNA for the CDR3: TGTGCCAGTAGGCTACAGCAGGGCTACACCTTC.

This clone appeared a single time. The chain carries TRBV7-2 and TRBJ2-7; 13 nucleotides line up with TRBD2. J lost 6 bases, V lost 7 bases, and 6 bases had no gene match. CDR3 size: 14 residues. Germline assignment: CDR1 SGHTA and CDR2 FQGNSA. CDR3 coding DNA: TGTGCCAGCAACCCGGGACTAGCGGGACTCGAGCAGTACTTC. Its protein product is CASNPGLAGLEQYF.

The chain joins TRBV7-2 to TRBJ1-2; 8 positions agree with TRBD1. V was pared by 5 bases and J by 1 base, with 6 bases of the junction left unmatched. Per the germline V gene, CDR1 is SGHTA and CDR2 is FQGNSA. The CDR3 sequence is 15 residues long. CDR3 residues: CASSHRDRSNYGYTF. CDR3 in DNA: TGTGCCAGCAGCCACCGGGACAGGAGTAACTATGGCTACACCTTC.

The rearrangement uses TRBV11-3 and TRBJ2-5, with D possibly being TRBD1 (6 bases). There are 15 residues in the CDR3. Germline CDR1 and CDR2: SGHNT and YENEEA. The ends were cut back, 6 bases at V and 2 bases at J, with 16 bases in the middle. The CDR3 sequence is CASRPWTVLQETQYF. CDR3 nucleotide sequence: TGTGCCAGCAGACCTTGGACAGTTCTACAAGAGACCCAGTACTTC.

This chain links TRBV7-3 with TRBJ2-3, with D possibly being TRBD1 (7 bases). This CDR3 is built from 15 residues. Germline V gene lookup returns CDR1 SGHTA and CDR2 FQGTGA. Trimming pared 5 bases from V and 3 bases from J, leaving 15 bases between. CDR3 residues: CASSQGQTSTDTQYF. CDR3 nucleotide sequence: TGTGCCAGCAGCCAGGGACAGACTAGTACAGATACGCAGTATTTT.

The chain employs TRBV19 and TRBJ1-1; tentative D call: TRBD1 (6 bases). Germline V lookup: CDR1 LNHDA, CDR2 SQIVND (reference sequence). V was pared by 1 base and J by 4 bases, with 13 bases between. CDR3 length equals 15 residues. The CDR3 DNA follows: TGTGCCAGTAGTATAGGAGGGGTAGGGGGCACTGAAGCTTTCTTT. Amino acids: CASSIGGVGGTEAFF. The full variable domain, in which reference TRBV19 and TRBJ1-1 provide the parts outside the CDR3, is DGGITQSPKYLFRKEGQNVTLSCEQNLNHDAMYWYRQDPGQGLRLIYYSQIVNDFQKGDIAEGYSVSREKKESFPLTVTSAQKNPTAFYLCASSIGGVGGTEAFFGQGTRLTVV.

This clone has only one observation. The rearrangement joins TRBV27 to TRBJ1-5, with D tentatively TRBD1 (6 bases). CDR1 and CDR2 from the germline V gene are MNHEY and SMNVEV (reference sequence). Trimming took off 3 bases at V and 5 bases at J, with 11 bases between the two ends. The CDR3 contains 14 residues. The CDR3 nucleotides read TGTGCCAGCAGTTTCACAGGGTTGGATCAGCCCCAGCATTTT. It specifies CASSFTGLDQPQHF.

The J gene is TRBJ2-6, the V gene TRBV19, with D possibly TRBD2 on 6 matching bases. There are 14 residues in the CDR3. CDR1 is LNHDA and CDR2 is SQIVND in the germline V gene (reference sequence). V shed 8 bases and J shed 0 bases, with 8 bases lying between them. In DNA form, the CDR3 reads TGTGCCAGTCGGGAGCACTCTGGGGCCAACGTCCTGACTTTC. Protein product: CASREHSGANVLTF.

The CDR3 here is CASREQGFGNYEQYF. In nucleotides, the CDR3 is TGCGCCAGCAGGGAACAGGGCTTCGGAAACTACGAGCAGTACTTC. The rearrangement uses TRBV5-1 and TRBJ2-7; weak D call: TRBD1 (6 bases). V lost 5 bases and J 3 bases, leaving 18 bases between the germline ends. The CDR3 has 15 amino acids. The germline gives CDR1 SGHRS, CDR2 YFSETQ.

The rearrangement uses TRBV7-2 and TRBJ1-4; 7 bases map to TRBD1. From germline, CDR1 is SGHTA and CDR2 FQGNSA. The CDR3 contains 13 residues. The J segment lost 8 bases and the V segment lost 3 bases, leaving 3 bases of the junction unmatched. The CDR3 DNA is TGTGCCAGCAGCTTCAGGGGGTCGGAAAAACTGTTTTTT. Translation gives CASSFRGSEKLFF. The whole variable domain, filled in from reference TRBV7-2 and TRBJ1-4, reads GAGVSQSPSNKVTEKGKDVELRCDPISGHTALYWYRQSLGQGLEFLIYFQGNSAPDKSGLPSDRFSAERTGGSVSTLTIQRTQQEDSAVYLCASSFRGSEKLFFGSGTQLSVL.

V and J are TRBV6-5 and TRBJ1-1, with 7 bases matching TRBD1. Trimming removed 4 bases from V and 5 bases from J; junction bases left unmatched: 4. The CDR3 runs to 13 residues. The germline CDR1 and CDR2 sequences are MNHEY and SVGAGI. The CDR3 is CASSFLRGTEAFF. Written as DNA, the CDR3 is TGTGCCAGCAGTTTCCTCAGGGGGACTGAAGCTTTCTTT.

CDR3 nucleotides: TGTGCCACCAGCAGAGGAACAAGCGGGCCACACACAGATACGCAGTATTTT. It specifies CATSRGTSGPHTDTQYF. This chain uses TRBV15 with TRBJ2-3; D might be TRBD2 (6 bases). The CDR3 length is 17 residues. The V and J ends lost 1 base and 2 bases respectively, with 16 bases between them. The germline CDR1 and CDR2 sequences are LNHNV and YYDKDF (reference sequence).